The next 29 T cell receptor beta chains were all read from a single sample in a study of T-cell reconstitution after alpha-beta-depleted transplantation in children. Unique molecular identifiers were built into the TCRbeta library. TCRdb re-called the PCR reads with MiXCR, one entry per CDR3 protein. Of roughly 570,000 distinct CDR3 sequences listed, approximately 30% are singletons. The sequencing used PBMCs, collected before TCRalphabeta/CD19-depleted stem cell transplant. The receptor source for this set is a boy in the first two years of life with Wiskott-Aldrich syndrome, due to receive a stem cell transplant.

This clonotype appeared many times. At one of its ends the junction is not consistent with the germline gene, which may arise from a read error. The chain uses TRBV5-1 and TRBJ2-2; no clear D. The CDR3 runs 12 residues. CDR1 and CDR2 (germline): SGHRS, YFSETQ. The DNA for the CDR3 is TGTGCCAGCAGAGCTAACACCGGGGAGCTGTTTTTT. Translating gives CASRANTGELFF. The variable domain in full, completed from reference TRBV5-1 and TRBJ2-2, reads KAGVTQTPRYLIKTRGQQVTLSCSPISGHRSVSWYQQTPGQGLQFLFEYFSETQRNKGNFPGRFSGRQFSNSRSEMNVSTLELGDSALYLCASRANTGELFFGEGSRLTVL.

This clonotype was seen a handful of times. The CDR3 loop reads CASSPPGQGNYGYTF. The CDR3, as DNA: TGTGCCAGCTCACCACCGGGACAGGGGAACTATGGCTACACCTTC. V usage is TRBV18 and J usage is TRBJ1-2; TRBD1 matches 10 bases. Per germline, CDR1 KGHSH and CDR2 LQKENI. CDR3 length equals 15 residues. V dropped 0 bases and J dropped 2; count of bases not matched to a gene: 0.

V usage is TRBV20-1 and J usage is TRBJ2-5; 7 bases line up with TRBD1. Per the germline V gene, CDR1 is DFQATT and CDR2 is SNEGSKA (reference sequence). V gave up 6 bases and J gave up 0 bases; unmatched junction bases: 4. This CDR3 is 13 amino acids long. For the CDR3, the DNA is TGCAGTGCGCTAGGACAGGACCAAGAGACCCAGTACTTC. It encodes CSALGQDQETQYF.

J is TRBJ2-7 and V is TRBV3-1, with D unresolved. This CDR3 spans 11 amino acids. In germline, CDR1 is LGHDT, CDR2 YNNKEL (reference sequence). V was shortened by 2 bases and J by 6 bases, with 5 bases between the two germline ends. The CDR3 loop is CASSQLGEQYF. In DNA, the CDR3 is TGTGCCAGCAGCCAATTAGGCGAGCAGTACTTC.

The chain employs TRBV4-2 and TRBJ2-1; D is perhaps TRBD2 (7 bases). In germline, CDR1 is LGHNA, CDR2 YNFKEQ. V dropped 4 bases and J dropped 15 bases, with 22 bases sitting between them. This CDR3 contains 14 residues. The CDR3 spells CASSLRGGGASPFF. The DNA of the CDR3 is TGTGCCAGCAGCCTAAGAGGGGGGGGCGCCTCCCCGTTCTTC.

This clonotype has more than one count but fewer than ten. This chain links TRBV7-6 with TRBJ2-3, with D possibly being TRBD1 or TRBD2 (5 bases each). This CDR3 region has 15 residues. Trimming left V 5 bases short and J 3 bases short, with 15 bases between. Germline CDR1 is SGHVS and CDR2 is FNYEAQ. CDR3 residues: CASSLGPGPTDTQYF. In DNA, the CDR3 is TGTGCCAGCAGCCTGGGACCCGGCCCGACAGATACGCAGTATTTT.

Here the CDR3 DNA reads TGCGCCAGCAGCTCCGAGGGGGATTCACCCCTCCACTTT. Translated: CASSSEGDSPLHF. This rearrangement joins TRBV5-1 to TRBJ1-6, with D possibly TRBD1 on 6 matching bases. Germline-derived CDR1 and CDR2 are SGHRS and YFSETQ. V lost 3 bases, J lost 8 bases, and 9 bases lay in between. The CDR3 has 13 amino acids.

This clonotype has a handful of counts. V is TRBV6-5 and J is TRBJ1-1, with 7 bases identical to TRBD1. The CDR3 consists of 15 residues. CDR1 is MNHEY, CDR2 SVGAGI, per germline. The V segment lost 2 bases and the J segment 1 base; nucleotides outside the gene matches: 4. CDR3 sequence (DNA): TGTGCCAGCAGTTACAGGGGGCAGGGGAACACTGAAGCTTTCTTT. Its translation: CASSYRGQGNTEAFF.

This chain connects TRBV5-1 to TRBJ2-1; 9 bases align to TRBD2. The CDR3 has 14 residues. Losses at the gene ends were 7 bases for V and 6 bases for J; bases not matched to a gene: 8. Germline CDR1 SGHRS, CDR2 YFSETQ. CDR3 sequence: CASRGLATINEQFF. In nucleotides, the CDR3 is TGCGCCAGCCGCGGACTAGCGACTATCAATGAGCAGTTCTTC.

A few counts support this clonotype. The CDR3 protein is CSATDGGGDTQYF. The CDR3 DNA follows: TGCAGTGCTACCGACGGGGGCGGGGATACGCAGTATTTT. The chain joins TRBV20-1 to TRBJ2-3; D assignment may be TRBD1 or TRBD2 (6 bases each). Trimming removed 4 bases from V and 6 bases from J, with 14 bases in between. The CDR3 is 13 residues long. The germline CDR1 and CDR2 sequences are DFQATT and SNEGSKA (reference sequence).

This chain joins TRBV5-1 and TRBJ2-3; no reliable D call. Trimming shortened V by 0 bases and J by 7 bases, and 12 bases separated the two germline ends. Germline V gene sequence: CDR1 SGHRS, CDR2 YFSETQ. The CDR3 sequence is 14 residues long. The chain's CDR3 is CASSLAQPGYTQYF. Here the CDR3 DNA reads TGCGCCAGCAGCTTGGCCCAGCCAGGCTATACGCAGTATTTT.

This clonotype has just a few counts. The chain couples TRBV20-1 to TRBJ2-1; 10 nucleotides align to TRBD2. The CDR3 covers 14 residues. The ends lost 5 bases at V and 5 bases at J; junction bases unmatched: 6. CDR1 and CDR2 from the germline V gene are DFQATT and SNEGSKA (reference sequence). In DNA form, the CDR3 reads TGCAGTGCTGGCGGACTAGCGGAGAACAATGAGCAGTTCTTC. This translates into CSAGGLAENNEQFF.

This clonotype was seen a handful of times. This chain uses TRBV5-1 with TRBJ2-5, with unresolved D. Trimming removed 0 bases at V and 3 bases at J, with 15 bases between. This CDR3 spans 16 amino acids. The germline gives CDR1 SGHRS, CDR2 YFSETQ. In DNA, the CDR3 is TGCGCCAGCAGCTTGGGATTAGACTTTAAGGAAGAGACCCAGTACTTC. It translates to CASSLGLDFKEETQYF.

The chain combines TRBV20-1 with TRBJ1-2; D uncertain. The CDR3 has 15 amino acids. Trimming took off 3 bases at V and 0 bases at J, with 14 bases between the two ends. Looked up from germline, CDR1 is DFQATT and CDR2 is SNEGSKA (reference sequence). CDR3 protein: CSASIASAANYGYTF. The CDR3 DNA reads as TGCAGTGCTAGTATAGCGTCAGCCGCTAACTATGGCTACACCTTC.

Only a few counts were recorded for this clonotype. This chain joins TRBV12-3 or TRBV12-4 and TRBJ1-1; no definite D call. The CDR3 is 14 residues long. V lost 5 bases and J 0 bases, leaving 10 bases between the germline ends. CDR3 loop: CASSGSAMNTEAFF. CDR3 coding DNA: TGTGCCAGCAGTGGAAGTGCCATGAACACTGAAGCTTTCTTT.

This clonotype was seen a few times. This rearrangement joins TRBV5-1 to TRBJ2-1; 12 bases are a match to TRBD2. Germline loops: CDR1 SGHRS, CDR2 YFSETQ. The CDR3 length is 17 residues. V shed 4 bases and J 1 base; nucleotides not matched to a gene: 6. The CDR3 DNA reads TGCGCCAGCAGCGTAGGACTAGCGGGATCTTCCTACAATGAGCAGTTCTTC. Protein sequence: CASSVGLAGSSYNEQFF.

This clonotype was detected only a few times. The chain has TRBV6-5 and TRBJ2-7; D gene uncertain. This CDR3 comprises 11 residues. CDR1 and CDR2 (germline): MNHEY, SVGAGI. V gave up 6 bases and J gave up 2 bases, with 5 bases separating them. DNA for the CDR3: TGTGCCAGCAGCACCCCCTACGAGCAGTACTTC. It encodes CASSTPYEQYF.

Here the CDR3 DNA reads TGTGCCAGTAGTATTCAGCCGAGCGGGAGGCGCAATGAGCAGTTCTTC. It codes for CASSIQPSGRRNEQFF. The chain employs TRBV19 and TRBJ2-1; TRBD2 matches 9 bases. With V trimmed by 3 bases and J by 6 bases, 9 bases remained unmatched. The CDR3 sequence is 16 residues long. The germline CDR1 and CDR2 sequences are LNHDA and SQIVND (reference sequence).

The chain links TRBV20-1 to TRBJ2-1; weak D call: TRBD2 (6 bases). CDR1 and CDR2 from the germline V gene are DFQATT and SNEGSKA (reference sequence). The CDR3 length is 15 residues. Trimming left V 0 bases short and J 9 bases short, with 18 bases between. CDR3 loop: CSARDSRRLGGEQFF. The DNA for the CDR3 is TGCAGTGCTAGAGATTCGCGTCGACTAGGTGGTGAGCAGTTCTTC.

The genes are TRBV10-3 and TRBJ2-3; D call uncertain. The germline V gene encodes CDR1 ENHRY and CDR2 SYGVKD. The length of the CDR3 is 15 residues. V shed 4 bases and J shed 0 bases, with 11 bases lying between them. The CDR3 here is CAISAGGSSTDTQYF. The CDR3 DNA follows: TGTGCCATCAGTGCTGGCGGCTCCAGCACAGATACGCAGTATTTT.

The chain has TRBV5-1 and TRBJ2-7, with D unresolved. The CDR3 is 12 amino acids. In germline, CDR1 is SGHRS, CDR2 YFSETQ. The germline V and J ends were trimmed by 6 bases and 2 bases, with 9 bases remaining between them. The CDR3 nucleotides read TGCGCCAGCACGGGCAGGACCTACGAGCAGTACTTC. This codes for CASTGRTYEQYF.

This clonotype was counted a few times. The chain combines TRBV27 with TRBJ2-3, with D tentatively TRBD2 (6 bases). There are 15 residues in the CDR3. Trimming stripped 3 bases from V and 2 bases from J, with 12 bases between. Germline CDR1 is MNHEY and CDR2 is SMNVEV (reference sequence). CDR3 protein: CASSFDGSPTDTQYF. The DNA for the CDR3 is TGTGCCAGCAGTTTTGACGGGAGTCCCACAGATACGCAGTATTTT.

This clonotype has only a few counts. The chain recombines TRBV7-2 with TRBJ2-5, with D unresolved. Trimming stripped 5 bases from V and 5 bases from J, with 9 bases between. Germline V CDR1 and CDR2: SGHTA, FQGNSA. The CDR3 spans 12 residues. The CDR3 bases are TGTGCCAGCAGCCCAAGGATGGAGACCCAGTACTTC. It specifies CASSPRMETQYF.

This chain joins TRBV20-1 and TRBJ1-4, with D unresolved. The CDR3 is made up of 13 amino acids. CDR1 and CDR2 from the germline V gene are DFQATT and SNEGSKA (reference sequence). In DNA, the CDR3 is TGCAGCGGAGGGCTATCAACTAATGAAAAACTGTTTTTT. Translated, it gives CSGGLSTNEKLFF.

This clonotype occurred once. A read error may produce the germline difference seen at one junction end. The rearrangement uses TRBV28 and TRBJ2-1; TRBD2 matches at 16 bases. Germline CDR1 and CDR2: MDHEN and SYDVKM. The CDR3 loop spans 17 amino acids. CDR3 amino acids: CATSSPGLAGGPNEQFF. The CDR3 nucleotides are TGTGCCACCAGTTCCCCGGGACTAGCGGGAGGGCCTAATGAGCAGTTCTTC.

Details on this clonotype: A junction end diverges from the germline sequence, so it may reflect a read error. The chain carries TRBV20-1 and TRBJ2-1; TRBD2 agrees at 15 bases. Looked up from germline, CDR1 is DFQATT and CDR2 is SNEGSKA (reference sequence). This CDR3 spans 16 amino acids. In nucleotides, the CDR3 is TGCATTGCTAGATCTGGACTAGCGGGAGGGCCCGATGAGCAGTTCTTC. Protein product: CIARSGLAGGPDEQFF.

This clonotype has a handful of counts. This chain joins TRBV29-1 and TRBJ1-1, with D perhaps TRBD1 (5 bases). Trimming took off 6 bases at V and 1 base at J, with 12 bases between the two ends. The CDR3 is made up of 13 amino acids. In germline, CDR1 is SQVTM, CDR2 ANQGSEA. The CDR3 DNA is TGCAGCGTGAAAAGGGGCACGAACACTGAAGCTTTCTTT. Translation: CSVKRGTNTEAFF. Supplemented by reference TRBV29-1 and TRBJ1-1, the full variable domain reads SAVISQKPSRDICQRGTSLTIQCQVDSQVTMMFWYRQQPGQSLTLIATANQGSEATYESGFVIDKFPISRPNLTFSTLTVSNMSPEDSSIYLCSVKRGTNTEAFFGQGTRLTVV.

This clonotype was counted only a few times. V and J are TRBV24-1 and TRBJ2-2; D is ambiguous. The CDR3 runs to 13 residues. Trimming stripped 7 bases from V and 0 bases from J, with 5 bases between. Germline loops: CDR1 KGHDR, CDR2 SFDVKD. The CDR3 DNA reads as TGTGCCACCAGGACTTCGAACACCGGGGAGCTGTTTTTT. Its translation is CATRTSNTGELFF.

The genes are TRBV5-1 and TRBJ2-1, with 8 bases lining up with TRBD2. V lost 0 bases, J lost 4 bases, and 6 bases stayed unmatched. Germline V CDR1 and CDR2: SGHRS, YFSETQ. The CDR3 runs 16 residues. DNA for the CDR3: TGCGCCAGCAGCTTGGTCGTGACTAGCGATTACAATGAGCAGTTCTTC. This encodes CASSLVVTSDYNEQFF.